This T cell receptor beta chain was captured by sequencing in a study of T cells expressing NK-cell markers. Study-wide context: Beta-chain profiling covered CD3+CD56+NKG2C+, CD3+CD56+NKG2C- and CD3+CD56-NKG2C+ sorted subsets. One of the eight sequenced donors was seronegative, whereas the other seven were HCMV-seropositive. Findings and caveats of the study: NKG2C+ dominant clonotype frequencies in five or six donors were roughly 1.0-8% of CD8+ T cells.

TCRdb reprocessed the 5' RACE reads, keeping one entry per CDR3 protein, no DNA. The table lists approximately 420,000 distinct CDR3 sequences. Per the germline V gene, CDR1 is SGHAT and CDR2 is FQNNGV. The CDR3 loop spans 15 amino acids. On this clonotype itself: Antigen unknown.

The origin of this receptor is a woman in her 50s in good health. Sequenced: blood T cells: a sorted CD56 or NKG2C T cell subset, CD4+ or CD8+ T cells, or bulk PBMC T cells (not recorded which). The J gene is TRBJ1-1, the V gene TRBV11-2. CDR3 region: CASSLITEMNTEAFF.